The entry below gives a single T cell receptor (beta chain) sequence along with its context. This table comes from immunoSEQ multiplex PCR, and its TCRdb copy is limited to in-frame clones, with some not included. In the table there are about 150,000 clones, 70% to 90% of which are singletons. The data are from a study of blood T cell repertoires in COVID-19. Germline V CDR1 and CDR2: SGHTS, YDEGEE. V lost 0 bases and J lost 3, with 13 bases in between. The CDR3 length is 16 residues. Sequenced material: peripheral blood. The clonotype comes from an older woman with COVID-19, enrolled during active disease. V gene TRBV5-8 combines with J gene TRBJ1-3; a possible D gene is TRBD1 (6 bases). CDR3 region: CASSLVGHRVGNTIYF. Here the CDR3 DNA reads TGTGCCAGCAGCTTGGTGGGACACAGGGTTGGAAACACCATATATTTT. The whole variable domain, remainder taken from reference TRBV5-8 and TRBJ1-3, is EAGVTQSPTHLIKTRGQQATLRCSPISGHTSVYWYQQALGLGLQFLLWYDEGEERNRGNFPPRFSGRQFPNYSSELNVNALELEDSALYLCASSLVGHRVGNTIYFGEGSWLTVV.